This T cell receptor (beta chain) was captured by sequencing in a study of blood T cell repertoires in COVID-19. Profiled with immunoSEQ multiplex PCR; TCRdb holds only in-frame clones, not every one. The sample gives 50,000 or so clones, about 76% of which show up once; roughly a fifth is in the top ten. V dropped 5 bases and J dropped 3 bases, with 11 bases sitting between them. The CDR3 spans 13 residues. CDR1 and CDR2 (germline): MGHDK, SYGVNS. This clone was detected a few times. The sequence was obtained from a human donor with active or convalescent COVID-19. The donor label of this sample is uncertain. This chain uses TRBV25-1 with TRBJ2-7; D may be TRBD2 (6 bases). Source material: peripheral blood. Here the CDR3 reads CASSFLEGYEQYF. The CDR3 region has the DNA TGTGCCAGCAGTTTTTTGGAGGGCTACGAGCAGTACTTC.